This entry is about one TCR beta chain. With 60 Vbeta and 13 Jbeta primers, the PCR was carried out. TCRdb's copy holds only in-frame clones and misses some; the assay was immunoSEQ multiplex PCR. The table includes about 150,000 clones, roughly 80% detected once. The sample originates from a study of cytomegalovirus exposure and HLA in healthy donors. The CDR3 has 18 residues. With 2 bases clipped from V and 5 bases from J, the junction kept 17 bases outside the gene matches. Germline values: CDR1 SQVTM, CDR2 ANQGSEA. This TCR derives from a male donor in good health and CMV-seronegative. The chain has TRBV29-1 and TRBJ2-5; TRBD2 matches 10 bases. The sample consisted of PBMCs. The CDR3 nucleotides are TGCAGCGTTGAACGTGTAATAGCGGGGGGCACCGAGGGGGAGACCCAGTACTTC. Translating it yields CSVERVIAGGTEGETQYF.